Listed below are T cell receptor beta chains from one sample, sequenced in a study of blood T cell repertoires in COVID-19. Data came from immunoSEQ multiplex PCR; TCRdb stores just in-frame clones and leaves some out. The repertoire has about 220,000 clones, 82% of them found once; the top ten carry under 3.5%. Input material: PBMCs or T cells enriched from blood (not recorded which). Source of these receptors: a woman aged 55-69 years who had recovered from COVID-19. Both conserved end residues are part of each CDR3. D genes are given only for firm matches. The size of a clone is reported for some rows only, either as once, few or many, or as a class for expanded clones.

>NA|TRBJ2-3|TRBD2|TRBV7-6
CASSLRTSVSTDTQYF
TGTGCCAGCAGCTTAAGGACTAGCGTTAGCACAGATACGCAGTATTTT
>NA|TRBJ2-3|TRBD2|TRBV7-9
CASSSGDYTDTQYF
TGTGCCAGCAGCTCTGGGGACTACACAGATACGCAGTATTTT
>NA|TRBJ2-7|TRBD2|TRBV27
CASRSAASGIGEQYF
TGTGCCAGCAGGTCCGCGGCTAGCGGGATTGGCGAGCAGTACTTC
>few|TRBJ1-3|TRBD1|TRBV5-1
CASSLSRGNSGNTIYF
TGCGCCAGCAGCTTAAGCAGGGGGAACTCTGGAAACACCATATATTTT
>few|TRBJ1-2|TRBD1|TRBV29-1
CSVGGQGASFNYGYTF
TGCAGCGTTGGGGGACAGGGGGCTTCTTTTAACTATGGCTACACCTTC
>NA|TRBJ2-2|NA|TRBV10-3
CAISDLAGANTGELFF
TGTGCCATCAGTGATCTGGCCGGAGCGAACACCGGGGAGCTGTTTTTT
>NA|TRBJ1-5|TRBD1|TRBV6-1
CASSESIAGGINQPQHF
TGTGCCAGCAGTGAATCGATAGCAGGGGGAATCAATCAGCCCCAGCATTTT
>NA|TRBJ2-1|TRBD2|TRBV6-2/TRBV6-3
CASSPSVAGLYNEQFF
TGTGCCAGCAGCCCTTCGGTAGCGGGTCTATACAATGAGCAGTTCTTC
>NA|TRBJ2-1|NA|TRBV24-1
CATSDFYGAGEKQFF
TGTGCCACCAGTGATTTTTATGGGGCAGGGGAGAAGCAGTTCTTC
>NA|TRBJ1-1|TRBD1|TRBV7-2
CASRANTGGANTEAFF
TGTGCCAGCAGGGCTAACACAGGGGGCGCTAACACTGAAGCTTTCTTT
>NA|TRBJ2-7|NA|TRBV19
CASTHRVGNYEQYF
TGTGCCAGTACCCACAGGGTGGGGAACTACGAGCAGTACTTC
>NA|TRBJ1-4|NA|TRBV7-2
CASSSGGGPNEKLFF
TGTGCCAGCAGCTCGGGCGGGGGACCTAATGAAAAACTGTTTTTT
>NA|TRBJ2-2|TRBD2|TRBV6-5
CASSFFGTINTGELFF
TGTGCCAGCAGTTTCTTCGGGACTATCAACACCGGGGAGCTGTTTTTT
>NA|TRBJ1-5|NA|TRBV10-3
CAISDGGGNNQPQHF
TGTGCCATCAGTGACGGGGGGGGGAACAATCAGCCCCAGCATTTT
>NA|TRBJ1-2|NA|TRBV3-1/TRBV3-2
CASSQYRVEGYTF
TGTGCCAGCAGCCAATACAGGGTAGAAGGCTACACCTTC
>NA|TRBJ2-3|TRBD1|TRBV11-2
CASSRGQVSTDTQYF
TGTGCCAGCAGCCGGGGACAGGTGAGCACAGATACGCAGTATTTT
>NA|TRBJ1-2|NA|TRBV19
CASKEVNYGYTF
TGTGCCAGTAAGGAGGTTAACTATGGCTACACCTTC
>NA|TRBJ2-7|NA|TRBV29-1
CSVTTRSGRKSAEQYF
TGCAGCGTCACAACCCGAAGCGGTAGGAAATCTGCCGAGCAGTACTTC